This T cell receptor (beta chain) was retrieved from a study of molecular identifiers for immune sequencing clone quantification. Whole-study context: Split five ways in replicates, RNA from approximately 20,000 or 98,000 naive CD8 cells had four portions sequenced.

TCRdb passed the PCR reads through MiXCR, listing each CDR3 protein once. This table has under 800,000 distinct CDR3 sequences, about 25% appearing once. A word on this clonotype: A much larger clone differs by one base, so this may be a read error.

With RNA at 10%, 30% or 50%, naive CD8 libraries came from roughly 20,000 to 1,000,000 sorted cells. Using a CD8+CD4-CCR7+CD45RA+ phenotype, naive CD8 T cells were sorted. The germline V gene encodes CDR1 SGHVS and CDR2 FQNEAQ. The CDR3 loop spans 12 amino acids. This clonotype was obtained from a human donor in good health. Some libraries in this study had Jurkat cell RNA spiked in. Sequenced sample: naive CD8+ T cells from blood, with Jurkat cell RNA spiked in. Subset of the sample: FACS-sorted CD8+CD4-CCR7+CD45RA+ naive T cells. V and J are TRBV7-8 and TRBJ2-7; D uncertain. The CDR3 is CASSPWPNERYF. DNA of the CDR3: TGTGCCAGCAGCCCATGGCCCAACGAGCGGTACTTC.